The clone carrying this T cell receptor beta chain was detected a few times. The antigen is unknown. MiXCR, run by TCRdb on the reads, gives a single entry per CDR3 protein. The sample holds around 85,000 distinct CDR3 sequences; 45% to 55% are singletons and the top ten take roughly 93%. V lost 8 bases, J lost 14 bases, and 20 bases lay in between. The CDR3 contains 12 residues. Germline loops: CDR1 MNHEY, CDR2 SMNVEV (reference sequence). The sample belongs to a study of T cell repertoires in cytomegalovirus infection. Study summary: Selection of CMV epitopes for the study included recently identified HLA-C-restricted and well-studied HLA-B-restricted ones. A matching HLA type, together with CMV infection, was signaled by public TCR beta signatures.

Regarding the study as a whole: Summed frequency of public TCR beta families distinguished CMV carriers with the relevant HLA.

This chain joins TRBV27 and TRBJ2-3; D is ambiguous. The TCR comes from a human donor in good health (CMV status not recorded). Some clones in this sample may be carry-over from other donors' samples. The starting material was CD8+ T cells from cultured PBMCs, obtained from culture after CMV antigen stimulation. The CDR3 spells CASARGLLLWYF. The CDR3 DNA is TGTGCCAGCGCACGAGGTTTATTGTTATGGTATTTT.